This TCR beta chain was identified in a study of cytomegalovirus exposure and HLA in healthy donors. The V gene end was trimmed by 4 bases and the J gene end by 0 bases; junction bases not matched to a gene: 5. This CDR3 has 16 residues. CDR1 is LGHNA and CDR2 is YNFKEQ in the germline V gene. It was with 60 Vbeta and 13 Jbeta primers that the PCR ran. Method: immunoSEQ multiplex PCR; TCRdb's copy keeps in-frame clones and lacks some. The table has about 210,000 clones, approximately 78% seen once. Sequenced material: PBMCs. This sequence joins TRBV4-2 and TRBJ2-3; 9 bases fit TRBD2. The sequence was obtained from a man younger than 40 in good health and CMV-seronegative. CDR3 region: CASSLRLAASTDTQYF. CDR3 in DNA: TGTGCCAGCAGCCTTCGACTAGCGGCTAGCACAGATACGCAGTATTTT.